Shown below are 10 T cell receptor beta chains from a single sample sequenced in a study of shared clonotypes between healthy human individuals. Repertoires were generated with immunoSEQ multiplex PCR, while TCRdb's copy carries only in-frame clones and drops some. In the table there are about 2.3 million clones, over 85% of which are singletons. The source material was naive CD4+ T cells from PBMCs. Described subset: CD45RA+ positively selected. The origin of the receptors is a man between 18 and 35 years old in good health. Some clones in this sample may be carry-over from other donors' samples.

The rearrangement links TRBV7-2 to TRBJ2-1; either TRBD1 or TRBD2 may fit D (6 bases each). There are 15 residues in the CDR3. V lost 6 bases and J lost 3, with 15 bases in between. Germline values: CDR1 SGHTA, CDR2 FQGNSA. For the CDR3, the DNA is TGTGCCAGCAGGCCCGCCGGGGGCGGCTACAATGAGCAGTTCTTC. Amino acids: CASRPAGGGYNEQFF.

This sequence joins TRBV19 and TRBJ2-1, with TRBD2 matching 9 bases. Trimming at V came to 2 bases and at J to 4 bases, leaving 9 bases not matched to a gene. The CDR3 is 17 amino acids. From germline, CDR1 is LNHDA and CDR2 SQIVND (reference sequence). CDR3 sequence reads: CASSIIGGRALYNEQFF. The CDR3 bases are TGTGCCAGTAGTATAATCGGCGGGAGGGCGCTTTACAATGAGCAGTTCTTC.

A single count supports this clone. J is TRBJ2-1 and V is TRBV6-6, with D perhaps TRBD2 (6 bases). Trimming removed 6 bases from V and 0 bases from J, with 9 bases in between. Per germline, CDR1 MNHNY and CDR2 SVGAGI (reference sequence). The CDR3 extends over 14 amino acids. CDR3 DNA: TGTGCCAGCAGGCGCGGGACCTCCTACAATGAGCAGTTCTTC. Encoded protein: CASRRGTSYNEQFF.

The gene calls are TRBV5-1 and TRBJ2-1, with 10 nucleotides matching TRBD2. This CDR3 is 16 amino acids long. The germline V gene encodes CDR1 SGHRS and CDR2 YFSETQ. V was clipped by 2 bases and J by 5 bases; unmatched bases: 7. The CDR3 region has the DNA TGCGCCAGCAGCTTCCTAGCGGGAGTGGCCCACAATGAGCAGTTCTTC. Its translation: CASSFLAGVAHNEQFF. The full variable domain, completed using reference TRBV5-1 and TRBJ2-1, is KAGVTQTPRYLIKTRGQQVTLSCSPISGHRSVSWYQQTPGQGLQFLFEYFSETQRNKGNFPGRFSGRQFSNSRSEMNVSTLELGDSALYLCASSFLAGVAHNEQFFGPGTRLTVL.

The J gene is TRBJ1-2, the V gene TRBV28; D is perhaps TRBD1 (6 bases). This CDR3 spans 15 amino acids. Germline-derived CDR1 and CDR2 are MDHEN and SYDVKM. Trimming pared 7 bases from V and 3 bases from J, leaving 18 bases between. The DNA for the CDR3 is TGTGCCAGCACCGGGCGTGGGGGGCAGTACTATGGCTACACCTTC. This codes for CASTGRGGQYYGYTF.

This CDR3 is CASSDPGMRSFLNIQYF. The CDR3 coding sequence is TGTGCCAGCAGTGATCCGGGAATGAGATCCTTTTTAAACATTCAGTACTTC. The rearrangement joins TRBV2 to TRBJ2-4; possibly TRBD2 for D (5 bases). Deletions cut 3 bases from V and 6 bases from J, with 21 bases between. Germline lookup yields CDR1 SNHLY and CDR2 FYNNEI. There are 17 residues in the CDR3.

The CDR3 loop is CAWSIRARGYTF. DNA for the CDR3: TGTGCCTGGAGTATCAGGGCGCGGGGCTACACCTTC. J is TRBJ1-2 and V is TRBV30; the D gene is possibly TRBD1 (5 bases). The germline V and J ends were trimmed by 2 bases and 8 bases, with 12 bases remaining between them. CDR1 and CDR2 from the germline V gene are GTSNPN and SVGIG (reference sequence). The length of the CDR3 is 12 residues.

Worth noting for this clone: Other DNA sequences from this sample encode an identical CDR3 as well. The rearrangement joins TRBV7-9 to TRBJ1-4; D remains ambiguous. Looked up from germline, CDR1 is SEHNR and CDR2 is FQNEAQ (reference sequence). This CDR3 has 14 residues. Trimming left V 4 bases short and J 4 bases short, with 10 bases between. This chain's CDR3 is CASSSGRDNEKLFF. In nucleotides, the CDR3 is TGTGCCAGCAGCTCCGGCCGTGATAATGAAAAACTGTTTTTT. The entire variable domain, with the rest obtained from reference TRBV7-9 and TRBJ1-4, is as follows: DTGVSQNPRHKITKRGQNVTFRCDPISEHNRLYWYRQTLGQGPEFLTYFQNEAQLEKSRLLSDRFSAERPKGSFSTLEIQRTEQGDSAMYLCASSSGRDNEKLFFGSGTQLSVL.

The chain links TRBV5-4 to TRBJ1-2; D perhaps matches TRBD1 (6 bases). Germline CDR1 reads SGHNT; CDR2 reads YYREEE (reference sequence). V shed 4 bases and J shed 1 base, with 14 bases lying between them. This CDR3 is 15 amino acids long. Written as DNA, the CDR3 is TGTGCCAGCAGCCCTGGTGGGGGCATTAACTATGGCTACACCTTC. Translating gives CASSPGGGINYGYTF. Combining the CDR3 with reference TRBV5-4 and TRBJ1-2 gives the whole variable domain ETGVTQSPTHLIKTRGQQVTLRCSSQSGHNTVSWYQQALGQGPQFIFQYYREEENGRGNFPPRFSGLQFPNYSSELNVNALELDDSALYLCASSPGGGINYGYTFGSGTRLTVV.

The CDR3 coding sequence is TGTGCCAGCAGCAGGACGGTCCCTAATGAAAAACTGTTTTTT. Its translation is CASSRTVPNEKLFF. This chain connects TRBV7-9 to TRBJ1-4; no clear D. Germline V gene lookup returns CDR1 SEHNR and CDR2 FQNEAQ (reference sequence). CDR3 length: 14 amino acids. Deletions cut 5 bases from V and 3 bases from J, with 10 bases between.